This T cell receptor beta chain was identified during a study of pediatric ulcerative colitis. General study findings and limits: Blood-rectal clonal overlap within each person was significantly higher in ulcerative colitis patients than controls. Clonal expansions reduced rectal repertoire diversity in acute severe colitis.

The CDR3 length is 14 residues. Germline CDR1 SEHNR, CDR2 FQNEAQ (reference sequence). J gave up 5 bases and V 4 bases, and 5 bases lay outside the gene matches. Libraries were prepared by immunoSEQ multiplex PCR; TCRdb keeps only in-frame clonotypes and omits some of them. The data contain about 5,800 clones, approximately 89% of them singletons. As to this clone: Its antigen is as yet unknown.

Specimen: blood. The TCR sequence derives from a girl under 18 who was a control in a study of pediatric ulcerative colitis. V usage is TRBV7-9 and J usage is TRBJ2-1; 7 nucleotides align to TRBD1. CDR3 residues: CASSYSGGNNEQFF. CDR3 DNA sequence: TGTGCCAGCAGCTACTCAGGGGGTAACAATGAGCAGTTCTTC.